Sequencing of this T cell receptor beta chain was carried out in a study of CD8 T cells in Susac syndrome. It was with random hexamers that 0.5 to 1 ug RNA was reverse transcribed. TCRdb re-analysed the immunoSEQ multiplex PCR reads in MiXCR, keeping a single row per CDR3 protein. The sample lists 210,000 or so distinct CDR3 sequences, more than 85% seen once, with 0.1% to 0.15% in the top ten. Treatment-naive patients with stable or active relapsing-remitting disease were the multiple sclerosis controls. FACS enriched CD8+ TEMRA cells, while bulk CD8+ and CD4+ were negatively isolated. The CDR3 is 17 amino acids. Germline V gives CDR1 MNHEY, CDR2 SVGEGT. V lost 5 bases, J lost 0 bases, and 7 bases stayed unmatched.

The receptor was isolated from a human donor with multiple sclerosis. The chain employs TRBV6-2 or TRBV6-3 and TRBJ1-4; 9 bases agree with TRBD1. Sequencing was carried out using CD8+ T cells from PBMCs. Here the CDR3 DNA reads TGTGCCAGCAGTCGATGGACAGGGGACGCAACTAATGAAAAACTGTTTTTT. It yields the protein CASSRWTGDATNEKLFF.